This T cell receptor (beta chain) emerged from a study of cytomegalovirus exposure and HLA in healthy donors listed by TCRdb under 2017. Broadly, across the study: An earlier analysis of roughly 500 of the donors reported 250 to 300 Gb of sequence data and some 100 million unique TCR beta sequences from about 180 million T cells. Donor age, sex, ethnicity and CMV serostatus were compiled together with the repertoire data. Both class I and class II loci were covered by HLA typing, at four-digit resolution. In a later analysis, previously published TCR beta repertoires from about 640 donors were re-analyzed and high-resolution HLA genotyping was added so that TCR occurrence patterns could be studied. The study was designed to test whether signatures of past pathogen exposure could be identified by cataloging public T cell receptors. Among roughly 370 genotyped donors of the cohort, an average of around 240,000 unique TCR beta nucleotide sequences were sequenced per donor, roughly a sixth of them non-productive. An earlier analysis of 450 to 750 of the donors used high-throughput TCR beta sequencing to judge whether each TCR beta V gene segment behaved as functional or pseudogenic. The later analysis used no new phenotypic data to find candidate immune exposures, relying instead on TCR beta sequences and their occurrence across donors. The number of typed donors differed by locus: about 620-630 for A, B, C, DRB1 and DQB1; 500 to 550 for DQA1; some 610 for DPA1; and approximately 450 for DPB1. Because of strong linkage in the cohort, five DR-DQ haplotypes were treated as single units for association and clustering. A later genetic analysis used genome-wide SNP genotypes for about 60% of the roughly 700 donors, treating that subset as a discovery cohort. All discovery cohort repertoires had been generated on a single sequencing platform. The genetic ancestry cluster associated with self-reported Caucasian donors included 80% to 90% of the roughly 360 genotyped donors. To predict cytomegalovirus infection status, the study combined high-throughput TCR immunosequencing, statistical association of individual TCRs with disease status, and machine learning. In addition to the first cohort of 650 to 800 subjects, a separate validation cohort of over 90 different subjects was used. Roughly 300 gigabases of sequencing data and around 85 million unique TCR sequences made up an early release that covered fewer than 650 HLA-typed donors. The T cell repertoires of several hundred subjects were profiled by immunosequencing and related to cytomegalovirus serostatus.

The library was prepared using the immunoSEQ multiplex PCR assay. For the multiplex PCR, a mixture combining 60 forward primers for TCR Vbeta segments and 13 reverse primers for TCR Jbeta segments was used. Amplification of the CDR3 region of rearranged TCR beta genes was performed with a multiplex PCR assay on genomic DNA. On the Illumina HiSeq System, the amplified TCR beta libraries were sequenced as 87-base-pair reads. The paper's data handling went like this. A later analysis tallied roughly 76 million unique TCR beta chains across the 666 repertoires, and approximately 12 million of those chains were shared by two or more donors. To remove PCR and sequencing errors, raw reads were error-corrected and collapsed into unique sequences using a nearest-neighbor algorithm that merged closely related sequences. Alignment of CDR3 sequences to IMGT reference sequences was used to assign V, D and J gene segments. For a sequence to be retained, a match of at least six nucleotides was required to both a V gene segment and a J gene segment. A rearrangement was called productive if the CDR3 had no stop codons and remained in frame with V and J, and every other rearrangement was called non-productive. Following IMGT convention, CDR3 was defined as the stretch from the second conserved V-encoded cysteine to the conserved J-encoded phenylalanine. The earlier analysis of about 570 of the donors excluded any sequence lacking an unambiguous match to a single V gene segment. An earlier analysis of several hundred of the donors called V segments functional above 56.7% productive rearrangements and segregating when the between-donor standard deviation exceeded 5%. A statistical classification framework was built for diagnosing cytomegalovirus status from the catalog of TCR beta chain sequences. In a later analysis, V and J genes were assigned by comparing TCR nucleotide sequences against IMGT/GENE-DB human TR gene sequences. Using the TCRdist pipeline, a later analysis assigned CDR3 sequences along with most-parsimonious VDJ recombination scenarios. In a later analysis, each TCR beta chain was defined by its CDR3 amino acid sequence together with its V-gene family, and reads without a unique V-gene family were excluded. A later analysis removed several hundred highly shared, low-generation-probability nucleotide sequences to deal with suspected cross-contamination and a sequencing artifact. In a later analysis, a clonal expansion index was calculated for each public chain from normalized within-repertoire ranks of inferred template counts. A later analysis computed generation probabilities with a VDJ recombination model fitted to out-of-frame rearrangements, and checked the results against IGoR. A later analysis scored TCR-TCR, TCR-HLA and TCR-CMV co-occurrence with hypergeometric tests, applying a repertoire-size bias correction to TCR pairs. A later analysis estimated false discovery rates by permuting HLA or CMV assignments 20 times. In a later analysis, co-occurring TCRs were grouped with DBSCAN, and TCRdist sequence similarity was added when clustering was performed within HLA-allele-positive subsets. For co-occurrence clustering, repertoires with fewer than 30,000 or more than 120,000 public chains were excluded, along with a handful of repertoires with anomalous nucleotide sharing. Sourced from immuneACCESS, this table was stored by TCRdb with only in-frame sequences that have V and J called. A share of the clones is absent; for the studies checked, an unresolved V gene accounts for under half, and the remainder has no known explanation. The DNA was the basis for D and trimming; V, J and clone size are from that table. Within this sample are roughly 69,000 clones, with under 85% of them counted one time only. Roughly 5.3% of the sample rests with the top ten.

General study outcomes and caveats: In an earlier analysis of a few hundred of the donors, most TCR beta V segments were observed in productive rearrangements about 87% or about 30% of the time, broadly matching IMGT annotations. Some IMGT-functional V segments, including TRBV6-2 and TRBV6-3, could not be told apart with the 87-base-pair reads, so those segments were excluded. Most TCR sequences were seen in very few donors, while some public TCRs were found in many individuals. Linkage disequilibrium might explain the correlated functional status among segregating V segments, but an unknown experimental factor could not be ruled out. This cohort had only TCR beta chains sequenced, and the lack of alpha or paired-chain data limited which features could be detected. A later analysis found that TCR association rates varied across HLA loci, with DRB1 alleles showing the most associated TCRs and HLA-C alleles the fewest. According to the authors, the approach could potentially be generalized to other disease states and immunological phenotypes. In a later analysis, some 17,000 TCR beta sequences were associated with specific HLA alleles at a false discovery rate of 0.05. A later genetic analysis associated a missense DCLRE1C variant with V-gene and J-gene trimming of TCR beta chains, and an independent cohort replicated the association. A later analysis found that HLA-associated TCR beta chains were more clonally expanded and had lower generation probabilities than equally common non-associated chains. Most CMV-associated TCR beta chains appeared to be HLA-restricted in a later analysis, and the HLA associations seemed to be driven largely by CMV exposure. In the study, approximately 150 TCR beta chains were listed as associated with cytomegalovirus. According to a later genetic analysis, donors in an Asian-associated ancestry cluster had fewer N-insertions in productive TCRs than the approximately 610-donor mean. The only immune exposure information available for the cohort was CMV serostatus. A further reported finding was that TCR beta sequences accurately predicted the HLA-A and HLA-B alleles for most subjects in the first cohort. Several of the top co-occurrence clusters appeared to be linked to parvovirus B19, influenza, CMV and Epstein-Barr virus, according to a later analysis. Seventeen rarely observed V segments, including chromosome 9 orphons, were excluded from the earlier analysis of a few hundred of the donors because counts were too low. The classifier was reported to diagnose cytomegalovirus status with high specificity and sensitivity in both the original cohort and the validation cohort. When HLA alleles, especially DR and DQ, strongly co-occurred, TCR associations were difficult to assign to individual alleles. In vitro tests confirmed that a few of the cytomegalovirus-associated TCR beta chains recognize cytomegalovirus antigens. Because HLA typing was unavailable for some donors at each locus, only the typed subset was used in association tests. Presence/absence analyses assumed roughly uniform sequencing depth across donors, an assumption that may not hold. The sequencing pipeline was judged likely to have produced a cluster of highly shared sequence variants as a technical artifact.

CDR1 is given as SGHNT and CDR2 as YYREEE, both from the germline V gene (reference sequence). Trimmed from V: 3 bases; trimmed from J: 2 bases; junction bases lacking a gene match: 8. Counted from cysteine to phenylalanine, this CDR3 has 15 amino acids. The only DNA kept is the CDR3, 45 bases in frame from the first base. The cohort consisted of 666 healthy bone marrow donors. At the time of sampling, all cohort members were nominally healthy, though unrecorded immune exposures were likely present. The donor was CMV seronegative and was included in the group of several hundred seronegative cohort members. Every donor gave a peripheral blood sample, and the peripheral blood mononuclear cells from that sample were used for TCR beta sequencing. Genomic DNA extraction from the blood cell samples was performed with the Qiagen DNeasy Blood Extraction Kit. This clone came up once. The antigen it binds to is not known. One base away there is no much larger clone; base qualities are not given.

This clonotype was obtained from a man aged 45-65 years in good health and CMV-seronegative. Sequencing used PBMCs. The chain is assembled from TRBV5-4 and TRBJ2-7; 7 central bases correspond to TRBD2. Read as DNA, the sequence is TGTGCCAGCAGCTGGAATGGGGGGGGAACCTACGAGCAGTACTTC. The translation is CASSWNGGGTYEQYF.